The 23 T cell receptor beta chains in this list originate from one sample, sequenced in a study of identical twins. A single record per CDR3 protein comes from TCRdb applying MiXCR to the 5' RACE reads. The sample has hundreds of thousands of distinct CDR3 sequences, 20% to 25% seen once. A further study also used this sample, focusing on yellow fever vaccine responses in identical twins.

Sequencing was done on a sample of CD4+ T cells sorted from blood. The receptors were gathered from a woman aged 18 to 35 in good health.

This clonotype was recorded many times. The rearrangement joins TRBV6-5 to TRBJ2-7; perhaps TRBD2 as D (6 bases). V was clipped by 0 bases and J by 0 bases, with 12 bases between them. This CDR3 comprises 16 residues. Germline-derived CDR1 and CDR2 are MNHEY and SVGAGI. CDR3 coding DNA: TGTGCCAGCAGTTACTCTAAAGCGGACTACTCCTACGAGCAGTACTTC. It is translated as CASSYSKADYSYEQYF.

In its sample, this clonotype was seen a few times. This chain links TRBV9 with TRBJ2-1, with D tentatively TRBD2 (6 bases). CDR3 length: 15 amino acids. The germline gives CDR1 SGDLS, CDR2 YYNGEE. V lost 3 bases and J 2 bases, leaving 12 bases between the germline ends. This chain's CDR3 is CASSAGLLPYNEQFF. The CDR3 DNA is TGTGCCAGCAGCGCAGGACTACTCCCCTACAATGAGCAGTTCTTC.

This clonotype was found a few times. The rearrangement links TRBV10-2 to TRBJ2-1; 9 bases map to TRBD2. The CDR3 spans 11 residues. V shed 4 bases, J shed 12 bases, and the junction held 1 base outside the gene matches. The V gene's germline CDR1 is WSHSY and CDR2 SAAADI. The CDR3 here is CASSAGLAQFF. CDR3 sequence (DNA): TGCGCCAGCAGTGCGGGACTAGCGCAGTTCTTC.

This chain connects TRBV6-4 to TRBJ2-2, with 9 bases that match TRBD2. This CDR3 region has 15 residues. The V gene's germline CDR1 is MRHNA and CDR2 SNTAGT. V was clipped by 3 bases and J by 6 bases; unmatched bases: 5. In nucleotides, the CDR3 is TGTGCCAGCAGTGAAGGTAGCGGGGGACCCGGGGAGCTGTTTTTT. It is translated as CASSEGSGGPGELFF.

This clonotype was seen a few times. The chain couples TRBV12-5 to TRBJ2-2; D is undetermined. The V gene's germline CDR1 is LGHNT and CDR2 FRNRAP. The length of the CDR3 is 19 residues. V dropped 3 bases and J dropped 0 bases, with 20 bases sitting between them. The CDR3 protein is CASGFTSKGGITNTGELFF. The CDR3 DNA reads TGTGCTAGTGGTTTCACCTCGAAGGGTGGCATAACGAACACCGGGGAGCTGTTTTTT.

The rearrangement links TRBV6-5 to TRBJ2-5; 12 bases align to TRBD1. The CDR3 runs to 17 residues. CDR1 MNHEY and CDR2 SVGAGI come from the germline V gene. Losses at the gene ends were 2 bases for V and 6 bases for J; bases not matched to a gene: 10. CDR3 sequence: CASSYIDGTGGEKTQYF. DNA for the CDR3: TGTGCCAGCAGTTACATTGATGGGACAGGGGGCGAGAAGACCCAGTACTTC.

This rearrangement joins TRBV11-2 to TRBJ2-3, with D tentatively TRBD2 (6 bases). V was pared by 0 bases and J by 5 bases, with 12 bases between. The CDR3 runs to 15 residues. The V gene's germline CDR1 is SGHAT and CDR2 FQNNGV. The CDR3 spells CASSLDGGPRDTQYF. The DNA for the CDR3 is TGTGCCAGCAGCTTAGACGGAGGGCCGAGAGATACGCAGTATTTT.

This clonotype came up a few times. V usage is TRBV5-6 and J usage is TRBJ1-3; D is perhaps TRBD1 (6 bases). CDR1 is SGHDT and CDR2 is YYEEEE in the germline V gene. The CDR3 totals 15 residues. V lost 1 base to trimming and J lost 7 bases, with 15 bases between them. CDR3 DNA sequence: TGTGCCAGCAGCTTGTACGACAGGCCAAGCAACACCATATATTTT. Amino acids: CASSLYDRPSNTIYF.

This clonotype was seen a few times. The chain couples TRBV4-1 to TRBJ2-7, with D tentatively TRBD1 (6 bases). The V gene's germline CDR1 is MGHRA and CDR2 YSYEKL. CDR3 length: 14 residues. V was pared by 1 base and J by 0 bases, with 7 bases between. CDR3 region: CASSQAQGSYEQYV. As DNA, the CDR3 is TGCGCCAGCAGCCAAGCACAGGGCTCCTACGAGCAGTACGTC.

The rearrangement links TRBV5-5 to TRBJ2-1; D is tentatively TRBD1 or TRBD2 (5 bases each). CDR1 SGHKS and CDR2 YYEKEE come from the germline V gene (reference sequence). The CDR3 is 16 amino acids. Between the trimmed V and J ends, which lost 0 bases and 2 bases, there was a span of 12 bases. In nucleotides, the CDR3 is TGTGCCAGCAGCTTGGTCGCCAGGGACCCCTACAATGAGCAGTTCTTC. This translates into CASSLVARDPYNEQFF.

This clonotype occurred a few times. CDR3 sequence reads: CASSQATGVQAFF. CDR3 coding DNA: TGTGCCAGCAGCCAAGCGACAGGGGTCCAAGCTTTCTTT. The chain employs TRBV3-1 and TRBJ1-1, with 8 bases fitting TRBD1. The ends lost 1 base at V and 9 bases at J; junction bases unmatched: 4. CDR3 length equals 13 residues. From germline, CDR1 is LGHDT and CDR2 YNNKEL (reference sequence).

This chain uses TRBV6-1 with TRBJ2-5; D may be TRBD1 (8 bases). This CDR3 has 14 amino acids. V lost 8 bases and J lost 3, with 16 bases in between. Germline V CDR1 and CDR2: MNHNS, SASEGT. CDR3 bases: TGTGCCAGCGGTCGACAGGGGAGGGAAGAGACCCAGTACTTC. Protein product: CASGRQGREETQYF.

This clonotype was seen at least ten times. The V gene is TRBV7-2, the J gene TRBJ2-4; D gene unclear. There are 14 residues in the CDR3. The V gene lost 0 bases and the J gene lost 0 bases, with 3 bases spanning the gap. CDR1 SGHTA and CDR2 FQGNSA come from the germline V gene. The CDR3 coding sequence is TGTGCCAGCAGCTTAGCTGGAGCCAAAAACATTCAGTACTTC. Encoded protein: CASSLAGAKNIQYF.

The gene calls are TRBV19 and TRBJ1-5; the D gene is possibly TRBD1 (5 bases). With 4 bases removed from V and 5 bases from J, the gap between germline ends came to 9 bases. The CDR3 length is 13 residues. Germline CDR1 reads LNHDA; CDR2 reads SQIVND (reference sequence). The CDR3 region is CASSTTGDQPQHF. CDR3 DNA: TGTGCCAGTAGTACAACAGGAGATCAGCCCCAGCATTTT. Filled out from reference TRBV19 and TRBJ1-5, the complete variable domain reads DGGITQSPKYLFRKEGQNVTLSCEQNLNHDAMYWYRQDPGQGLRLIYYSQIVNDFQKGDIAEGYSVSREKKESFPLTVTSAQKNPTAFYLCASSTTGDQPQHFGDGTRLSIL.

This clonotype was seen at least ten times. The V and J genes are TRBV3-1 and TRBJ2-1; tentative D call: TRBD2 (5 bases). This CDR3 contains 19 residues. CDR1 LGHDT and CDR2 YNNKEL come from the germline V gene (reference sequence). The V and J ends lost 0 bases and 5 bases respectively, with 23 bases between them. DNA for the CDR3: TGTGCCAGCAGCCAAGAGTTTGTCCCGAAGCGGTCCCGTGACAATGAGCAGTTCTTC. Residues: CASSQEFVPKRSRDNEQFF.

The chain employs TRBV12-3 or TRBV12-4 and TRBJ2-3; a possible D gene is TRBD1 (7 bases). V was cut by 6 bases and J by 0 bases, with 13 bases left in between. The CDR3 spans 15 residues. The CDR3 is CASSPRGASTDTQYF. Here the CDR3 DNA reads TGTGCCAGCAGCCCCAGGGGGGCTAGCACAGATACGCAGTATTTT.

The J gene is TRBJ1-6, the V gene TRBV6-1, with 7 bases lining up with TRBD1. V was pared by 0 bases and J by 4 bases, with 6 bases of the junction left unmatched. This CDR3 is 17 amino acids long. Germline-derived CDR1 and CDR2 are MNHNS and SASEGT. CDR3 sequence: CASSEARGQLYNSPLHF. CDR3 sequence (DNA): TGTGCCAGCAGTGAAGCAAGGGGGCAGCTTTATAATTCACCCCTCCACTTT.

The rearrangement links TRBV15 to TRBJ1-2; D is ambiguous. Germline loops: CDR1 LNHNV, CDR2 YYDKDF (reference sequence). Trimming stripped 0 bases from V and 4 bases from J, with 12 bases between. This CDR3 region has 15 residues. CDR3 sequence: CATSRDSGGSYGYTF. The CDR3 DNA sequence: TGTGCCACCAGCAGAGATAGCGGAGGTAGCTATGGCTACACCTTC.

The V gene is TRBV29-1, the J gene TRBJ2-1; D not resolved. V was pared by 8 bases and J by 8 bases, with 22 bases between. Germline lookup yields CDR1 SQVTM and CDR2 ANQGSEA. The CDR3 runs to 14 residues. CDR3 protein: CSIETDGLMYEQFF. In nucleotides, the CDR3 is TGCAGCATAGAAACAGACGGCTTAATGTATGAGCAGTTCTTC.

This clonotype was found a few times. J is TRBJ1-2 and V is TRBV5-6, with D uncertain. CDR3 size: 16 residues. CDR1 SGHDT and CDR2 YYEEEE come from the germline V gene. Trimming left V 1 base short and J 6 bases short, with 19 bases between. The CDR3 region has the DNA TGTGCCAGCAGCTTGCGTTCCTCTTTGGGCCGCGATGGCTACACCTTC. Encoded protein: CASSLRSSLGRDGYTF.

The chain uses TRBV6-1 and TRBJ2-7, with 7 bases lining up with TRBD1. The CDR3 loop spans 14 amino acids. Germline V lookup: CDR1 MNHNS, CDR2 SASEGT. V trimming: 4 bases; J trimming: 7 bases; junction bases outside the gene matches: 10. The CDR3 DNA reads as TGTGCCAGCAGTGCAACAGGGGCCCGCCGGGAGCAGTACGTC. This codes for CASSATGARREQYV.

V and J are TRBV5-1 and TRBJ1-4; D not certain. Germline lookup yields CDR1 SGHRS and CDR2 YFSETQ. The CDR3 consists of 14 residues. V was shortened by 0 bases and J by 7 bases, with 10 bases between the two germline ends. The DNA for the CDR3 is TGCGCCAGCAGCTTGGGGCCGGAGGGTGAAAAACTGTTTTTT. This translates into CASSLGPEGEKLFF.

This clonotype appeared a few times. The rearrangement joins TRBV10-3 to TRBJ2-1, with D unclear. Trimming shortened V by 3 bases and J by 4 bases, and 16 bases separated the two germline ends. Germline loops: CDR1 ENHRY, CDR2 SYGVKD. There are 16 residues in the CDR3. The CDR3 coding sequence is TGTGCCATCAGTGAACCCAGGACCCTCGGTTACAATGAGCAGTTCTTC. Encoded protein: CAISEPRTLGYNEQFF.